The clone carrying this T cell receptor (beta chain) was observed a few times. The record originates from a study of CD8+ T cells in alopecia areata. The V end lost 4 bases, the J end lost 4 bases, and 12 bases lay between the germline ends. The CDR3 has 13 residues. Germline V CDR1 and CDR2: SGHRS, YFSETQ. Sequencing relied on a cDNA template that was reverse transcribed from extracted RNA. The method was immunoSEQ multiplex PCR; TCRdb's version includes in-frame clones alone and lacks a portion of them. The sample contains under 200,000 clones, 60% to 75% of which appear only once. Sample treatment: oral pan-JAK inhibitor, 5-10 mg twice daily.

The source is a human donor with alopecia areata. The specimen comprised CD4+ T cells sorted from blood, sampled at week 24, from a patient treated with tofacitinib. This chain links TRBV5-1 with TRBJ2-7; possibly TRBD1 or TRBD2 for D (5 bases each). The CDR3 here is CASSPGAKYEQYF. The DNA of the CDR3 is TGCGCCAGCAGCCCCGGGGCGAAATACGAGCAGTACTTC.